This T cell receptor beta chain was profiled in a study of T cells after somatic rescue of genetic block. The trim removed 0 bases at V and 6 bases at J, leaving 5 bases unmatched. The CDR3 sequence is 13 residues long. CDR1 GTSNPN and CDR2 SVGIG come from the germline V gene (reference sequence). Method: immunoSEQ multiplex PCR; TCRdb's copy keeps in-frame clones and lacks some. Among 88,000 or so clones listed, around 89% were seen once. The receptor was isolated from a woman aged 18-35 years. The chain has TRBV30 and TRBJ2-7; 7 nucleotides match TRBD1. What was sequenced was peripheral blood mononuclear cells (PBMCs). CDR3 in amino acids: CAWSVEGGSEQYF. The CDR3 coding sequence is TGTGCCTGGAGTGTAGAAGGGGGCAGCGAGCAGTACTTC.